This record covers a single TCR beta chain. An end of the junction differs from the germline gene, which may be a read error. The entry originates in a study of blood T cell repertoires in COVID-19. In the study overall: Researchers got acute and convalescent COVID-19 samples from the United States, Italy and Spain. T cells, B-cell-depleted T cells, or PBMCs provided the cDNA or gDNA that served as material.

Using immunoSEQ multiplex PCR, the repertoire was profiled, and TCRdb retains in-frame clones only, with some absent. The sample shows 70,000 to 80,000 clones, about 80% of them seen only once. CDR3 length: 11 residues. Germline assignment: CDR1 GTSNPN and CDR2 SVGIG (reference sequence). The source material was peripheral blood. The clonotype comes from a human donor in a cohort sampled during active COVID-19. The genes are TRBV30 and TRBJ1-4, with D tentatively TRBD1 (5 bases). The CDR3 DNA reads TGTGCCTGGAGTAGGGGACGGCGCGGGGTTTTT. It codes for CAWSRGRRGVF.